Shown below are 20 T cell receptor beta chains from a single sample sequenced in a study of post-analysis software for immune sequencing data. Unique molecular identifiers tagged the TCR beta cDNA libraries. TCRdb passed the PCR reads through MiXCR, listing each CDR3 protein once. The profile shows about 760,000 distinct CDR3 sequences, around 27% of them singletons. Study-level findings and limits: Elevated frequency relative to controls characterized 4 or 5 TRBV segments in patients, TRBV5-6, TRBV5-1 and TRBV20-1 among them.

Their cognate antigens are unknown. The source material was blood. The origin of the receptors is a girl aged 5-17 years with multiple sclerosis.

In its sample, this clonotype was seen a few times. The chain uses TRBV5-1 and TRBJ2-1; TRBD2 might be the D (5 bases). CDR3 length: 14 amino acids. The germline V gene has CDR1 SGHRS and CDR2 YFSETQ. V was shortened by 0 bases and J by 6 bases, with 10 bases between the two germline ends. The CDR3, as DNA: TGCGCCAGCAGCTTGGGGTCTAGCATCAATGAGCAGTTCTTC. Translation gives CASSLGSSINEQFF.

This clonotype appeared a single time. This sequence joins TRBV20-1 and TRBJ1-2; D is ambiguous. The CDR3 has 11 amino acids. The germline V gene has CDR1 DFQATT and CDR2 SNEGSKA (reference sequence). In DNA form, the CDR3 reads TGCAGGGGCAGTAGGGAATATGGCTACACCTTC. Amino acid sequence: CRGSREYGYTF.

This clonotype was seen once. The rearrangement joins TRBV27 to TRBJ2-1, with D perhaps TRBD1 or TRBD2 (5 bases each). CDR3 length: 13 amino acids. Trimming removed 4 bases from V and 15 bases from J, with 19 bases in between. Germline V lookup: CDR1 MNHEY, CDR2 SMNVEV (reference sequence). CDR3 sequence: CASSSDDSGVRFF. The CDR3 DNA follows: TGTGCCAGCAGTTCGGACGACAGCGGCGTTCGGTTCTTC.

The chain joins TRBV20-1 to TRBJ1-1; D is ambiguous. This CDR3 spans 12 amino acids. The ends were cut back, 6 bases at V and 1 base at J, with 9 bases in the middle. Germline V lookup: CDR1 DFQATT, CDR2 SNEGSKA (reference sequence). In nucleotides, the CDR3 is TGCAGTGCCGGCGACAAGAACACTGAAGCTTTCTTT. This gives the protein CSAGDKNTEAFF.

This clonotype was recorded a few times. The chain has TRBV2 and TRBJ2-1; D might be TRBD1 (6 bases). Germline V gives CDR1 SNHLY, CDR2 FYNNEI. V lost 5 bases to trimming and J lost 4 bases, with 9 bases between them. CDR3 length: 13 residues. CDR3 loop: CASSSDRYNEQFF. CDR3 sequence (DNA): TGTGCCAGCAGTTCTGACAGGTACAATGAGCAGTTCTTC. The variable domain in full, with the rest retrieved from reference TRBV2 and TRBJ2-1, is EPEVTQTPSHQVTQMGQEVILRCVPISNHLYFYWYRQILGQKVEFLVSFYNNEISEKSEIFDDQFSVERPDGSNFTLKIRSTKLEDSAMYFCASSSDRYNEQFFGPGTRLTVL.

This clonotype has a handful of counts. The chain links TRBV6-4 to TRBJ2-3; 9 positions agree with TRBD2. Germline V gives CDR1 MRHNA, CDR2 SNTAGT. Trimming removed 5 bases from V and 4 bases from J; junction bases left unmatched: 7. This CDR3 is 15 amino acids long. CDR3 sequence (DNA): TGTGCCAGCAGTACAGCTAGCGGGGCCTCAGATACGCAGTATTTT. As protein: CASSTASGASDTQYF.

The chain carries TRBV20-1 and TRBJ2-5; weak D call: TRBD2 (6 bases). Trimming took 2 bases from V and 4 from J, leaving 20 bases between them. The CDR3 consists of 16 residues. Germline CDR1 and CDR2: DFQATT and SNEGSKA (reference sequence). CDR3 protein: CSARSREAGSIETQYF. The CDR3 nucleotides read TGCAGTGCTAGATCGAGGGAGGCGGGGAGCATAGAGACCCAGTACTTC.

The table lists this clonotype with many counts. This chain joins TRBV7-2 and TRBJ1-2; a possible D gene is TRBD1 (5 bases). Germline V gene data show CDR1 as SGHTA and CDR2 as FQGNSA. CDR3 length: 15 amino acids. V was pared by 5 bases and J by 6 bases, with 19 bases between. The CDR3 protein is CASSLRAGGDDGYTF. The CDR3 bases are TGTGCCAGCAGCCTCCGGGCAGGAGGGGACGATGGCTACACCTTC.

In this sample, this clonotype turned up a few times. The chain links TRBV2 to TRBJ1-2; no clear D gene. Trimming took 6 bases from V and 3 from J, leaving 11 bases between them. Germline assignment: CDR1 SNHLY and CDR2 FYNNEI. This CDR3 spans 13 amino acids. The DNA for the CDR3 is TGTGCCAGCAGCGTAGTGACGTACTATGGCTACACCTTC. Its protein is CASSVVTYYGYTF. The full variable domain, in which reference TRBV2 and TRBJ1-2 provide the parts outside the CDR3, is EPEVTQTPSHQVTQMGQEVILRCVPISNHLYFYWYRQILGQKVEFLVSFYNNEISEKSEIFDDQFSVERPDGSNFTLKIRSTKLEDSAMYFCASSVVTYYGYTFGSGTRLTVV.

J is TRBJ2-2 and V is TRBV10-3; the D is unclear. The CDR3 consists of 11 residues. Trimming took off 7 bases at V and 4 bases at J, with 4 bases between the two ends. Germline CDR1 is ENHRY and CDR2 is SYGVKD. CDR3 protein: CAIKATGELFF. In DNA form, the CDR3 reads TGTGCCATCAAGGCCACCGGGGAGCTGTTTTTT.

This rearrangement joins TRBV27 to TRBJ2-7; no firm D call. From germline, CDR1 is MNHEY and CDR2 SMNVEV (reference sequence). The CDR3 is made up of 14 amino acids. The V end lost 5 bases, the J end lost 0 bases, and 11 bases lay between the germline ends. In DNA form, the CDR3 reads TGTGCCAGCAGTCCTCCGGGCTTCTCCTACGAGCAGTACTTC. Its protein is CASSPPGFSYEQYF.

This clonotype was counted a few times. This chain uses TRBV7-9 with TRBJ1-2; 7 bases align to TRBD1. The germline V gene encodes CDR1 SEHNR and CDR2 FQNEAQ (reference sequence). This CDR3 region has 14 residues. J lost 7 bases, V lost 1 base, and 6 bases had no gene match. CDR3 in DNA: TGTGCCAGCAGCTTAGTAGGGACAGCGTCTGGCTACACCTTC. It codes for CASSLVGTASGYTF.

The gene calls are TRBV20-1 and TRBJ2-5, with 10 bases lining up with TRBD2. Per the germline V gene, CDR1 is DFQATT and CDR2 is SNEGSKA (reference sequence). V shed 1 base and J 1 base; nucleotides not matched to a gene: 3. This CDR3 region has 15 residues. The CDR3 spells CSARVGLARQETQYF. CDR3 coding DNA: TGCAGTGCTAGAGTGGGACTAGCGCGCCAAGAGACCCAGTACTTC.

The chain employs TRBV15 and TRBJ2-5; 7 bases are shared with TRBD1. Germline-derived CDR1 and CDR2 are LNHNV and YYDKDF (reference sequence). The CDR3 covers 17 residues. Germline trimming cut 0 bases from V and 5 bases from J; bases unmatched to any gene: 12. The CDR3 spells CATSRELPERGPETQYF. DNA of the CDR3: TGTGCCACCAGCAGAGAACTTCCGGAAAGGGGGCCGGAGACCCAGTACTTC.

The chain couples TRBV5-1 to TRBJ2-1; D is ambiguous. Trimming cost V 0 bases and J 5 bases, with 12 bases left between them. Per germline, CDR1 SGHRS and CDR2 YFSETQ. The CDR3 length is 15 residues. CDR3: CASSLALGENNEQFF. DNA of the CDR3: TGCGCCAGCAGCTTGGCCCTAGGAGAAAACAATGAGCAGTTCTTC.

This clonotype was seen more than once but under ten times. DNA of the CDR3: TGTGCCAGCAGACCGGGACTGTTCTACAATGAGCAGTTCTTC. This codes for CASRPGLFYNEQFF. The V call is TRBV12-3 or TRBV12-4, the J call TRBJ2-1, with a tentative D call TRBD2 (6 bases). CDR3 size: 14 residues. Trimming shortened V by 6 bases and J by 3 bases, and 12 bases separated the two germline ends.

V is TRBV7-9 and J is TRBJ2-5; D is unresolved. CDR1 SEHNR and CDR2 FQNEAQ come from the germline V gene (reference sequence). V dropped 5 bases and J dropped 3 bases, with 13 bases sitting between them. CDR3 size: 14 residues. Written as DNA, the CDR3 is TGTGCCAGCAGCCACGGTTCTGGGGAAGAGACCCAGTACTTC. Its translation is CASSHGSGEETQYF.

The chain carries TRBV25-1 and TRBJ2-2; D perhaps matches TRBD2 (5 bases). This CDR3 is 16 amino acids long. Germline V lookup: CDR1 MGHDK, CDR2 SYGVNS. Trimming pared 3 bases from V and 0 bases from J, leaving 11 bases between. The CDR3, as DNA: TGTGCCAGCAGTGACTCGGGGTCCCCGAACACCGGGGAGCTGTTTTTT. This sequence encodes CASSDSGSPNTGELFF. The entire variable domain, with the rest obtained from reference TRBV25-1 and TRBJ2-2, is as follows: EADIYQTPRYLVIGTGKKITLECSQTMGHDKMYWYQQDPGMELHLIHYSYGVNSTEKGDLSSESTVSRIRTEHFPLTLESARPSHTSQYLCASSDSGSPNTGELFFGEGSRLTVL.

This rearrangement joins TRBV10-3 to TRBJ2-3; possibly TRBD1 or TRBD2 for D (5 bases each). The germline V gene encodes CDR1 ENHRY and CDR2 SYGVKD. The CDR3 sequence is 17 residues long. Trimming cost V 2 bases and J 3 bases, with 18 bases left between them. CDR3 DNA sequence: TGTGCCATCAGTGAGGCCCCGCGGGTGGCAGGGACAGATACGCAGTATTTT. Amino acid sequence: CAISEAPRVAGTDTQYF.

The table lists this clonotype with a few counts. V and J are TRBV29-1 and TRBJ2-7, with 12 nucleotides matching TRBD2. Trimming cost V 1 base and J 5 bases; bases outside gene matches: 3. The CDR3 runs to 14 residues. Germline loops: CDR1 SQVTM, CDR2 ANQGSEA. The CDR3 DNA follows: TGCAGCGTTGAAGGACTAGCGGGAGTACACGAGCAGTACTTC. It encodes CSVEGLAGVHEQYF.